This entry is about one T cell receptor (beta chain). Antigen unknown. Time point of the sample: week 23, last vaccination. The content of each vaccine dose was 300 ug of mutant IDH1 20-mer peptide, and topical imiquimod accompanied it. New WHO grade 3 or 4 IDH1-mutant, ATRX-lost astrocytomas were present in all donors. This record comes from a study of a mutant IDH1 vaccine in newly diagnosed glioma. Overall study context: Vaccinations were initiated 4-6 weeks following radiotherapy alone, or were given together with temozolomide cycles. Sex among treated patients split about 62% male, approximately 40% female; mean age was approximately 41 years. Earlier care involved radiotherapy, temozolomide, or both, and the majority received both.

The table came from immunoSEQ multiplex PCR; TCRdb's copy has only in-frame clones and leaves some out. In the table there are about 55,000 clones, 80% of which are singletons. Trimming removed 1 base at V and 8 bases at J, with 6 bases between. The CDR3 length is 11 residues. Germline lookup yields CDR1 DFQATT and CDR2 SNEGSKA (reference sequence). The sequencing here drew on PBMCs, taken from a glioma patient whose treatment included an IDH1 peptide vaccine. The sequence was collected from a man in his forties or fifties with glioma. The chain links TRBV20-1 to TRBJ2-1; D uncertain. CDR3 nucleotides: TGCAGTGCTAGAGGTGTCCATGAGCAGTTCTTC. Residues: CSARGVHEQFF.